A single sample gave rise to the 5 T cell receptor beta chains below, sequenced in a study of CD4+ T cells in melanoma. TCRdb keeps only in-frame clones here, not all; method: immunoSEQ multiplex PCR. The sample shows thousands of clones, about 71% of them seen only once. The sequenced material came from cells from a culture (not recorded whether cultured in vitro). The receptor source for this set is a human donor with melanoma.

The chain employs TRBV3-1 (or the pseudogene TRBV3-2) and TRBJ1-4; D is undetermined. CDR1 and CDR2 from the germline V gene are LGHDT and YNNKEL (reference sequence). CDR3 length equals 15 residues. V shed 4 bases and J shed 6 bases, with 15 bases lying between them. CDR3 sequence (DNA): TGTGCCAGCAGCCTTGCGGGCGGAACCGATGAAAAACTGTTTTTT. Protein product: CASSLAGGTDEKLFF.

This clone was observed once. V gene TRBV28 combines with J gene TRBJ1-1; no clear D gene. The ends were cut back, 4 bases at V and 0 bases at J, with 12 bases in the middle. Germline CDR1 reads MDHEN; CDR2 reads SYDVKM. This CDR3 region has 15 residues. The CDR3 DNA reads TGTGCCAGCAGTTCTCTAGTAGGGATGAACACTGAAGCTTTCTTT. This sequence encodes CASSSLVGMNTEAFF.

The V call is TRBV6-4, the J call TRBJ1-2; D uncertain. Trimming stripped 3 bases from V and 2 bases from J, with 7 bases between. CDR1 is MRHNA and CDR2 is SNTAGT in the germline V gene. This CDR3 is 13 amino acids long. CDR3 amino acids: CASSERLNYGYTF. CDR3 nucleotides: TGTGCCAGCAGTGAACGGTTGAACTATGGCTACACCTTC.

This clone is medium-sized by share. The genes are TRBV7-2 and TRBJ1-1; no definite D call. The length of the CDR3 is 13 residues. CDR1 is SGHTA, CDR2 FQGNSA, per germline. V lost 2 bases and J 2 bases, leaving 6 bases between the germline ends. The CDR3 loop reads CASSLTTNTEAFF. In DNA form, the CDR3 reads TGTGCCAGCAGCTTAACAACTAACACTGAAGCTTTCTTT. Full variable domain (missing parts from reference TRBV7-2 and TRBJ1-1): GAGVSQSPSNKVTEKGKDVELRCDPISGHTALYWYRQSLGQGLEFLIYFQGNSAPDKSGLPSDRFSAERTGGSVSTLTIQRTQQEDSAVYLCASSLTTNTEAFFGQGTRLTVV.

This clone was counted once. V gene TRBV4-2 combines with J gene TRBJ1-3, with D uncertain. Trimming took off 1 base at V and 4 bases at J, with 11 bases between the two ends. This CDR3 region has 15 residues. The germline V gene has CDR1 LGHNA and CDR2 YNFKEQ. Written as DNA, the CDR3 is TGTGCCAGCAGCCAAGGGCAGGTGTCAGGAAACACCATATATTTT. This codes for CASSQGQVSGNTIYF.